Included here is one T cell receptor (beta chain) sequence, with context. Its antigen is undetermined. These data originate in a study of cytomegalovirus exposure and HLA in healthy donors. Germline V gene data show CDR1 as SEHNR and CDR2 as FQNEAQ (reference sequence). This CDR3 comprises 14 residues. V was trimmed by 2 bases and J by 7 bases, leaving 14 bases between them. Only in-frame clones appear in the TCRdb table, and some are missing; sequencing was by immunoSEQ multiplex PCR. The table has some 200,000 clones, about 80% seen once. Study-wide results and caveats: Researchers catalogued approximately 170 TCR beta chains as cytomegalovirus-associated.

The sample taken for sequencing was PBMCs. The rearrangement links TRBV7-9 to TRBJ1-2; D not certain. The sequence derives from a woman under 30 in good health and CMV-seropositive. CDR3 DNA sequence: TGTGCCAGCAGCTTATCTCAAGAGGGTGGTGGCTACACCTTC. It encodes CASSLSQEGGGYTF. The full variable domain, in which reference TRBV7-9 and TRBJ1-2 provide the parts outside the CDR3, is DTGVSQNPRHKITKRGQNVTFRCDPISEHNRLYWYRQTLGQGPEFLTYFQNEAQLEKSRLLSDRFSAERPKGSFSTLEIQRTEQGDSAMYLCASSLSQEGGGYTFGSGTRLTVV.